A single sample is the source of the 11 T cell receptor beta chains below, sequenced in a study of Ad26.COV2.S vaccination and SARS-CoV-2 variants. Stated treatment: some 19 received Ad26.COV2.S at low or high dose, single or two shots; roughly 5 received placebo; per-sample allocation not given. Day 63 after the first injection of vaccine or placebo was the sampling time. Clones were sequenced by immunoSEQ multiplex PCR, and TCRdb holds only the in-frame ones, with some missing. The sample lists roughly 320,000 clones; 87% were seen once. The sample in question was peripheral blood, obtained in a trial of Ad26.COV2.S vaccine versus placebo. The receptors were gathered from a person between 18 and 65 years old who received the Ad26.COV2.S COVID-19 vaccine or a placebo.

This chain joins TRBV19 and TRBJ2-4; 14 bases map to TRBD2. The CDR3 is 17 amino acids. CDR1 and CDR2 from the germline V gene are LNHDA and SQIVND (reference sequence). V lost 3 bases and J lost 0; bases outside the gene matches: 1. CDR3: CASSMGLAGVAKNIQYF. In DNA form, the CDR3 reads TGTGCCAGTAGTATGGGACTAGCGGGAGTAGCCAAAAACATTCAGTACTTC. Together with reference TRBV19 and TRBJ2-4, the CDR3 gives the full variable domain: DGGITQSPKYLFRKEGQNVTLSCEQNLNHDAMYWYRQDPGQGLRLIYYSQIVNDFQKGDIAEGYSVSREKKESFPLTVTSAQKNPTAFYLCASSMGLAGVAKNIQYFGAGTRLSVL.

The chain joins TRBV9 to TRBJ1-3; no firm D call. The ends were cut back, 0 bases at V and 4 bases at J, with 8 bases in the middle. CDR3 length equals 14 residues. CDR1 and CDR2 from the germline V gene are SGDLS and YYNGEE. The CDR3 protein is CASSVEARGNTIYF. Here the CDR3 DNA reads TGTGCCAGCAGCGTAGAGGCCAGGGGAAACACCATATATTTT.

V is TRBV5-5 and J is TRBJ1-1, with D unclear. Germline values: CDR1 SGHKS, CDR2 YYEKEE (reference sequence). The CDR3 contains 14 residues. V lost 0 bases and J 3 bases, leaving 9 bases between the germline ends. In nucleotides, the CDR3 is TGTGCCAGCAGCTTGGGCGCAGCCGACACTGAAGCTTTCTTT. As protein: CASSLGAADTEAFF.

The chain has TRBV5-1 and TRBJ2-3; D is unresolved. The CDR3 sequence is 16 residues long. The V end lost 0 bases, the J end lost 6 bases, and 17 bases lay between the germline ends. The germline gives CDR1 SGHRS, CDR2 YFSETQ. The DNA for the CDR3 is TGCGCCAGCAGCTTGGATATTAGCCGCCAAGGGGATACGCAGTATTTT. Its translation is CASSLDISRQGDTQYF. The variable domain in full, completed from reference TRBV5-1 and TRBJ2-3, reads KAGVTQTPRYLIKTRGQQVTLSCSPISGHRSVSWYQQTPGQGLQFLFEYFSETQRNKGNFPGRFSGRQFSNSRSEMNVSTLELGDSALYLCASSLDISRQGDTQYFGPGTRLTVL.

The V gene is TRBV27, the J gene TRBJ2-7; TRBD1 is a possible D gene (6 bases). V gave up 2 bases and J gave up 1 base, with 9 bases separating them. This CDR3 is built from 14 residues. Germline lookup yields CDR1 MNHEY and CDR2 SMNVEV (reference sequence). CDR3 sequence: CASSLTGLSYEQYF. CDR3 in DNA: TGTGCCAGCAGTTTAACAGGGTTGTCCTACGAGCAGTACTTC.

The sample holds one count of this clone. V usage is TRBV11-1 and J usage is TRBJ1-1; the match to TRBD1 covers 8 bases. CDR1 SGHAT and CDR2 FQDESV come from the germline V gene (reference sequence). V shed 2 bases, J shed 4 bases, and the junction held 6 bases outside the gene matches. CDR3 length: 15 amino acids. The CDR3 protein is CASSLISTGGTEAFF. CDR3 coding DNA: TGTGCCAGCAGCTTAATAAGCACAGGGGGCACTGAAGCTTTCTTT.

This chain joins TRBV6-6 and TRBJ1-2; TRBD1 matches 7 bases. The CDR3 runs to 17 residues. V trimming: 5 bases; J trimming: 3 bases; junction bases outside the gene matches: 15. Germline V lookup: CDR1 MNHNY, CDR2 SVGAGI (reference sequence). CDR3 region: CASSPRQGPWGDYGYTF. The CDR3, as DNA: TGTGCCAGCAGTCCTCGACAGGGCCCTTGGGGCGACTATGGCTACACCTTC.

This chain links TRBV4-3 with TRBJ2-1; TRBD1 agrees at 7 bases. Germline V gene sequence: CDR1 LGHNA, CDR2 YSLEER. The CDR3 runs 16 residues. J was trimmed by 4 bases and V by 0 bases; bases with no gene match: 6. CDR3 loop: CASSQDLVQGYNEQFF. CDR3 coding DNA: TGCGCCAGCAGCCAAGATTTGGTACAGGGGTACAATGAGCAGTTCTTC.

The V and J genes are TRBV5-1 and TRBJ2-1; possible D gene TRBD1, 6 bases. V was pared by 4 bases and J by 3 bases, with 14 bases between. Germline V CDR1 and CDR2: SGHRS, YFSETQ. CDR3 length: 15 amino acids. CDR3 loop: CASSLGGDHYNEQFF. The CDR3 region has the DNA TGCGCCAGCAGCCTAGGGGGAGATCACTACAATGAGCAGTTCTTC.

The chain recombines TRBV7-3 with TRBJ2-3; TRBD2 aligns across 14 bases. The V gene end was trimmed by 5 bases and the J gene end by 1 base; junction bases not matched to a gene: 2. Germline V CDR1 and CDR2: SGHTA, FQGTGA. This CDR3 is 16 amino acids long. CDR3 amino acids: CASSMGLAGGTDTQYF. CDR3 sequence (DNA): TGTGCCAGCAGCATGGGACTAGCGGGGGGCACAGATACGCAGTATTTT.

This chain connects TRBV30 to TRBJ1-2; D is unclear. V was pared by 2 bases and J by 8 bases, with 15 bases between. Germline V gives CDR1 GTSNPN, CDR2 SVGIG (reference sequence). This CDR3 has 13 amino acids. CDR3 nucleotides: TGTGCCTGGAGTTTAAGGCAGGATGGGGGCTACACCTTC. Protein: CAWSLRQDGGYTF.